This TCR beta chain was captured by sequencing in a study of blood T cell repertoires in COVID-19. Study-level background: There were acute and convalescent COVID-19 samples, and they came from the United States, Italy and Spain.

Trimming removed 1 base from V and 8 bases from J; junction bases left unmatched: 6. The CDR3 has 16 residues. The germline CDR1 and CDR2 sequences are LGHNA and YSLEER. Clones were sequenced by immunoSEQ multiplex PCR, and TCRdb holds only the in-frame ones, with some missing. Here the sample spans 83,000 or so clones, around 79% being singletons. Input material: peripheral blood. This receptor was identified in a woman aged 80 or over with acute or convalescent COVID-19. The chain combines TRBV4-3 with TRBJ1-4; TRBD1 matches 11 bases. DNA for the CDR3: TGCGCCAGCAGCCAAGGAGGACAGGGGGCGAACGAAAAACTGTTTTTT. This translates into CASSQGGQGANEKLFF.